This T cell receptor (beta chain) came from a study of tumor-infiltrating lymphocytes in oesophageal squamous cell carcinoma listed by TCRdb under 2016. The library relied on PCR. Instrument used: Illumina HiSeq 2000. Using fastp at Q25 and MiXCR, TCRdb reprocessed the public reads and kept productive beta chains. Rows are combined by CDR3 protein, so each entry shows the most common genes and DNA. The sample table shows about 14,000 distinct CDR3 sequences, and roughly half are seen once. The ten largest account for around 15% of the sample. With respect to this clonotype: The antigen it recognizes is unknown. No base quality information exists; no much larger clone differs at one position.

The CDR3, from cysteine to phenylalanine, totals 12 residues. Just the 36-base CDR3 DNA is kept, in frame starting at base 1. V drops 4 bases and J drops 4 bases, leaving 8 bases in between. Via the germline V gene, CDR1 is SGDLS and CDR2 YYNGEE. The sequence links TRBV9 to TRBJ2-5, with the D gene not clear enough to name. The receptor was derived from a male donor with esophageal squamous cell carcinoma. The material sequenced was blood. The CDR3 region reads CASSPYGETQYF. The DNA is as follows: TGTGCCAGCAGCCCCTATGGAGAGACCCAGTACTTC.